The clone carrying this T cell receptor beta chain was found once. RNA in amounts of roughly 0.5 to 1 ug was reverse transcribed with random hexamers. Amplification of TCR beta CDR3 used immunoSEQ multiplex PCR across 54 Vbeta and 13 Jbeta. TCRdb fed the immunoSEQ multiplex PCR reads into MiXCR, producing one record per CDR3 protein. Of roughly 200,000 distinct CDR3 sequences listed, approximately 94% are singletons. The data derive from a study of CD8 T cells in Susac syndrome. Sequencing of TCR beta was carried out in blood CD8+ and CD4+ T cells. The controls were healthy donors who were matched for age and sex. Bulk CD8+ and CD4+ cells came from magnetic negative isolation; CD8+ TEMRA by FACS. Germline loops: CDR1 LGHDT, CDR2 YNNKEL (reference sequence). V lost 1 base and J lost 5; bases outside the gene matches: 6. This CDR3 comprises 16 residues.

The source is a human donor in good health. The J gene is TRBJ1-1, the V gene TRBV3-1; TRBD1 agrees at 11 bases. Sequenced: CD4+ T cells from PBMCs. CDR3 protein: CASSQGTGGAGTEAFF. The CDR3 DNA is TGTGCCAGCAGCCAAGGGACAGGGGGCGCGGGGACTGAAGCTTTCTTT. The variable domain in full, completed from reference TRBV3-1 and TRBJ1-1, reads DTAVSQTPKYLVTQMGNDKSIKCEQNLGHDTMYWYKQDSKKFLKIMFSYNNKELIINETVPNRFSPKSPDKAHLNLHINSLELGDSAVYFCASSQGTGGAGTEAFFGQGTRLTVV.